This note documents a single T cell receptor beta chain sequence. Methods used by the authors: Estimation of nucleated cell counts was performed using reference gene primer amplification. This table comes from immunoSEQ multiplex PCR, and its TCRdb copy is limited to in-frame clones, with some not included. V and J calls and clone size are given by that table; D and trimming were obtained from the DNA. The profile shows 300,000 to 400,000 clones, approximately 86% of them singletons. This sample is part of a study of blood T cell repertoires in COVID-19. Study-wide background: PBMCs, B-cell-depleted T cells, or T cells provided the cDNA or gDNA that made up the material.

The CDR3 totals 14 residues. V shed 5 bases and J shed 0 bases, with 10 bases lying between them. The V gene's germline CDR1 is SGHAT and CDR2 FQNNGV. This sequence joins TRBV11-2 and TRBJ2-5, with a tentative D call TRBD2 (6 bases). Sequencing input: peripheral blood. This TCR was sampled from a human donor in a cohort sampled during active COVID-19. The CDR3 DNA sequence: TGTGCCAGCAGCCCACAGCGGGACCAAGAGACCCAGTACTTC. Protein product: CASSPQRDQETQYF.